This T cell receptor (beta chain) was sequenced for a study of regulatory T cells in long-lasting Graves disease. V lost 4 bases to trimming and J lost 5 bases, with 17 bases between them. The CDR3 extends over 15 amino acids. Germline V gene sequence: CDR1 MNHEY, CDR2 SVGEGT. The time point here: persistent/refractory GD, antithyroid drugs over 5 years with positive TRAb. PBMC RNA served as the TCR library source. There are many counts of this clonotype. Its antigen is unidentified. iRepertoire HTBI primers and Arm-PCR of CDR3 regions built TCR beta libraries. TCRdb recomputed calls from the multiplex PCR reads with MiXCR, one row per CDR3 protein. The data show some 430,000 distinct CDR3 sequences, 20% to 25% seen once. Broader study findings: Those with persistent disease had in common more public clonotypes (approximately 2,500) than new patients (roughly 930).

The rearrangement links TRBV6-2 or TRBV6-3 to TRBJ2-5; D might be TRBD1 (6 bases). The clonotype was recovered from a female donor with Graves disease. The input for sequencing was peripheral blood mononuclear cells (PBMCs), taken when the disease was refractory, from a patient treated with antithyroid drugs. CDR3 sequence: CASSSIGQWGETQYF. The CDR3 DNA is TGTGCCAGCAGTTCAATCGGACAGTGGGGTGAGACCCAGTACTTC.